One and the same sample provided the 16 T cell receptor beta chains below, sequenced in a study of Graves' ophthalmopathy and Graves' hyperthyroidism. Beta-chain TCR CDR3 regions were amplified from RNA transcripts. Following a first-round RT-PCR that used HTBI primers, a second-round multiplex PCR was carried out. TCRdb ran MiXCR on the multiplex PCR reads and lists one entry per CDR3 protein. The top ten clones hold 4% to 5% of a sample with roughly 600,000 distinct CDR3 sequences, approximately 37% of them seen once. The sequencing input was peripheral blood or thyroid tissue (not recorded which). The source of these receptors is an adult man with Graves' hyperthyroidism.

This clonotype was seen just once. The chain employs TRBV7-9 and TRBJ2-1, with 8 bases lining up with TRBD1. The CDR3 runs to 16 residues. V lost 5 bases, J lost 5 bases, and 11 bases stayed unmatched. Germline V gives CDR1 SEHNR, CDR2 FQNEAQ (reference sequence). CDR3 protein: CASSLFAGTGDNEQFF. In DNA form, the CDR3 reads TGTGCCAGCAGCCTATTTGCCGGGACAGGAGACAATGAGCAGTTCTTC.

CDR3 amino acids: CASSQGQTNTEAFF. As DNA, the CDR3 is TGTGCCAGCAGTCAAGGACAGACTAACACTGAAGCTTTCTTT. The chain has TRBV6-5 and TRBJ1-1, with D perhaps matching TRBD1 (6 bases). The CDR3 runs 14 residues. V was cut by 5 bases and J by 2 bases, with 12 bases left in between. CDR1 is MNHEY, CDR2 SVGAGI, per germline.

The gene calls are TRBV9 and TRBJ2-3, with 10 bases fitting TRBD2. V shed 4 bases and J 4 bases; nucleotides not matched to a gene: 6. The length of the CDR3 is 15 residues. Germline V gene data show CDR1 as SGDLS and CDR2 as YYNGEE. The CDR3 DNA is TGTGCCAGCAGCACCGGGACTAGCGTATCAGATACGCAGTATTTT. Translated, it gives CASSTGTSVSDTQYF.

At least ten counts were recorded for this clonotype. The chain carries TRBV11-2 and TRBJ1-6; TRBD1 agrees at 7 bases. The CDR3 totals 14 residues. The V gene end was trimmed by 5 bases and the J gene end by 6 bases; junction bases not matched to a gene: 4. The germline V gene has CDR1 SGHAT and CDR2 FQNNGV. The CDR3: CASSPTGLNSPLHF. CDR3 in DNA: TGTGCCAGCAGCCCGACAGGGCTTAATTCACCCCTCCACTTT.

This chain uses TRBV11-2 with TRBJ1-2; D is undetermined. CDR1 and CDR2 from the germline V gene are SGHAT and FQNNGV. Trimming removed 3 bases at V and 8 bases at J, with 22 bases between. The CDR3 consists of 16 residues. CDR3 loop: CASSFIHSGRALGYTF. The CDR3, as DNA: TGTGCCAGCAGCTTCATCCATAGCGGGAGGGCGCTAGGCTACACCTTC.

In this sample, this clonotype turned up many times. Germline and junction disagree at one end, which may indicate a read error. The chain links TRBV7-7 to TRBJ2-7, with 7 bases identical to TRBD2. The V gene's germline CDR1 is SSHAT and CDR2 FNYEAQ (reference sequence). This CDR3 region has 13 residues. This CDR3 is CASSPPGGNEQYF. The DNA of the CDR3 is TGTGCTAGCAGCCCCCCCGGGGGGAACGAGCAGTACTTC.

This clonotype came up many times. This rearrangement joins TRBV4-1 to TRBJ2-5, with a tentative D call TRBD2 (6 bases). The germline gives CDR1 MGHRA, CDR2 YSYEKL. The germline V and J ends were trimmed by 2 bases and 5 bases, with 15 bases remaining between them. The CDR3 spans 15 residues. The CDR3: CASSQWSGSPETQYF. CDR3 DNA: TGCGCCAGCAGCCAATGGAGCGGGTCTCCGGAGACCCAGTACTTC.

The rearrangement links TRBV29-1 to TRBJ2-7; either TRBD1 or TRBD2 may supply D (5 bases each). Germline CDR1 and CDR2: SQVTM and ANQGSEA. This CDR3 is 13 amino acids long. Trimming took off 4 bases at V and 5 bases at J, with 15 bases between the two ends. CDR3 bases: TGCAGCGTTGTCCCACCGGGACGCCACGAGCAGTACTTC. Amino acid sequence: CSVVPPGRHEQYF.

This clonotype was counted a few times. This chain joins TRBV7-9 and TRBJ1-6; D perhaps matches TRBD1 (5 bases). The CDR3 is made up of 15 amino acids. V lost 4 bases and J 9 bases, leaving 16 bases between the germline ends. Germline CDR1 is SEHNR and CDR2 is FQNEAQ (reference sequence). CDR3 DNA sequence: TGTGCCAGCAGCTACGGGGGGAATTCCCTTTCACCCCTCCACTTT. Its translation: CASSYGGNSLSPLHF.

The chain recombines TRBV10-3 with TRBJ2-7; 7 bases map to TRBD2. Germline CDR1 ENHRY, CDR2 SYGVKD. After removal of 4 bases from V and 7 bases from J, the junction contained 13 bases not matched to a gene. This CDR3 has 15 residues. In nucleotides, the CDR3 is TGTGCCATCAGTGCAACGGGACTACTCTACAATGAGCAGTACTTC. This encodes CAISATGLLYNEQYF.

J is TRBJ2-2 and V is TRBV19, with D perhaps TRBD1 (6 bases). The CDR3 totals 17 residues. V was clipped by 7 bases and J by 6 bases, with 24 bases between them. CDR1 is LNHDA, CDR2 SQIVND, per germline (reference sequence). The CDR3 protein is CASMGTLGGPKPGELFF. In DNA, the CDR3 is TGTGCCAGTATGGGGACCTTAGGGGGTCCGAAGCCCGGGGAGCTGTTTTTT.

In its sample, this clonotype was seen many times. J is TRBJ2-5 and V is TRBV20-1; D call uncertain. Per the germline V gene, CDR1 is DFQATT and CDR2 is SNEGSKA (reference sequence). The CDR3 spans 13 residues. V lost 1 base and J 0 bases, leaving 6 bases between the germline ends. The CDR3 coding sequence is TGCAGTGCTAGAGTCGGGTACCAAGAGACCCAGTACTTC. It is translated as CSARVGYQETQYF.

Remarks on this clonotype: This could be a read error, since a much larger clone is one nucleotide away. The chain couples TRBV7-8 to TRBJ1-4; D remains unclear. CDR1 and CDR2 from the germline V gene are SGHVS and FQNEAQ. This CDR3 is built from 14 residues. DNA of the CDR3: TGTGCCAGCAGCCCGACTCCCGCGATTGAAAAACCGTTTTTT. This encodes CASSPTPAIEKPFF. The variable domain in full, completed from reference TRBV7-8 and TRBJ1-4, reads GAGVSQSPRYKVAKRGQDVALRCDPISGHVSLFWYQQALGQGPEFLTYFQNEAQLDKSGLPSDRFFAERPEGSVSTLKIQRTQQEDSAVYLCASSPTPAIEKPFFGSGTQLSVL.

This clonotype turned up a few times. The gene calls are TRBV12-3 or TRBV12-4 and TRBJ1-2; 12 bases align to TRBD1. CDR3 length: 19 residues. Germline trimming cut 2 bases from V and 3 bases from J; bases unmatched to any gene: 13. The CDR3 loop reads CASSLQMGTGGKHYYGYTF. CDR3 DNA sequence: TGTGCCAGCAGTTTACAGATGGGGACAGGGGGCAAACATTACTATGGCTACACCTTC.

This clonotype was counted ten times or more. V usage is TRBV7-3 and J usage is TRBJ1-2, with 8 bases fitting TRBD1. With V trimmed by 5 bases and J by 0 bases, 5 bases remained unmatched. The CDR3 runs to 15 residues. Germline values: CDR1 SGHTA, CDR2 FQGTGA. Here the CDR3 reads CASSARTGSNYGYTF. As DNA, the CDR3 is TGTGCCAGCAGCGCCCGGACAGGGTCTAACTATGGCTACACCTTC.

This clonotype has at least ten counts. Written as DNA, the CDR3 is TGCGCCAGCAGCTTTGACCAAGAGACCCAGTACTTC. Translation: CASSFDQETQYF. J is TRBJ2-5 and V is TRBV5-1; no clear D gene. Germline CDR1 SGHRS, CDR2 YFSETQ. The CDR3 length is 12 residues. V was trimmed by 2 bases and J by 0 bases, leaving 2 bases between them.